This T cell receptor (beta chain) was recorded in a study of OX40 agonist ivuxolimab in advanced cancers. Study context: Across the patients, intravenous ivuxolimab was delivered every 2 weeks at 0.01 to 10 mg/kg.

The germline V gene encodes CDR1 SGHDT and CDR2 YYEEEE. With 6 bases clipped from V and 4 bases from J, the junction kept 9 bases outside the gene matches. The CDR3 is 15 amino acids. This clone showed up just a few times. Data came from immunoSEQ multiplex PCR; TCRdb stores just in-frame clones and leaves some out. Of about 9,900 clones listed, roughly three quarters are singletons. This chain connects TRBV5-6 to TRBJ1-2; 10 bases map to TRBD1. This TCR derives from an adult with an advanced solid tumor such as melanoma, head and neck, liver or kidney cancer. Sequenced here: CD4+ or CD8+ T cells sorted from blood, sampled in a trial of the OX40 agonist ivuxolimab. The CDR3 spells CASTRGWDRGYGYTF. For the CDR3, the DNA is TGTGCCAGCACCAGGGGATGGGACAGGGGCTATGGCTACACCTTC.